Listed here are 3 T cell receptor beta chains from one sample, sequenced in a study of blood T cell repertoires in COVID-19. Sequencing used immunoSEQ multiplex PCR; TCRdb keeps in-frame clones, though not all of them. The sample yields approximately 63,000 clones, 75% to 90% seen once. The sample taken for sequencing was peripheral blood. The receptors were sampled from a woman aged 60-75 years with COVID-19, enrolled during active disease.

The chain joins TRBV6-6 to TRBJ1-6; 8 bases fit TRBD1. Germline loops: CDR1 MNHNY, CDR2 SVGAGI (reference sequence). The J segment lost 7 bases and the V segment lost 5 bases, leaving 7 bases of the junction unmatched. CDR3 length equals 15 residues. CDR3 amino acids: CASSPRQGKNSPLHF. The DNA of the CDR3 is TGTGCCAGCAGTCCCAGACAGGGGAAAAATTCACCCCTCCACTTT.

V gene TRBV7-9 combines with J gene TRBJ2-3, with TRBD1 identical over 9 bases. CDR1 and CDR2 (germline): SEHNR, FQNEAQ (reference sequence). The CDR3 is 16 amino acids. J lost 2 bases, V lost 6 bases, and 9 bases had no gene match. The CDR3 region is CASRTGQGTITDTQYF. CDR3 coding DNA: TGTGCCAGCAGGACCGGACAGGGGACTATCACAGATACGCAGTATTTT.

This chain connects TRBV28 to TRBJ2-2, with D perhaps matching TRBD1 (6 bases). The ends were cut back, 5 bases at V and 0 bases at J, with 16 bases in the middle. The germline V gene encodes CDR1 MDHEN and CDR2 SYDVKM. This CDR3 has 17 amino acids. CDR3 region: CASSPSLGQPNTGELFF. CDR3 in DNA: TGTGCCAGCAGTCCCTCACTTGGACAGCCGAACACCGGGGAGCTGTTTTTT.